A single sample gave rise to the 25 T cell receptor beta chains below, sequenced in a study of blood T cell repertoires in COVID-19. The data were produced by immunoSEQ multiplex PCR, yet TCRdb's version contains in-frame clones alone and is incomplete. The sample lists approximately 80,000 clones; 86% were seen once. The sample was peripheral blood. The receptors here all came from a man over 45 with active COVID-19.

The gene calls are TRBV19 and TRBJ1-1, with 8 bases matching TRBD1. The V segment lost 6 bases and the J segment 3 bases; nucleotides outside the gene matches: 6. Germline CDR1 LNHDA, CDR2 SQIVND (reference sequence). CDR3 length: 14 amino acids. The CDR3 here is CASSLQGGDTEAFF. In nucleotides, the CDR3 is TGTGCCAGTAGCCTACAGGGGGGCGACACTGAAGCTTTCTTT. The variable domain in full, with the rest retrieved from reference TRBV19 and TRBJ1-1, is DGGITQSPKYLFRKEGQNVTLSCEQNLNHDAMYWYRQDPGQGLRLIYYSQIVNDFQKGDIAEGYSVSREKKESFPLTVTSAQKNPTAFYLCASSLQGGDTEAFFGQGTRLTVV.

This clone has only a few counts. J is TRBJ2-1 and V is TRBV27, with D unresolved. Trimming stripped 4 bases from V and 0 bases from J, with 7 bases between. Germline CDR1 and CDR2: MNHEY and SMNVEV (reference sequence). This CDR3 has 14 residues. CDR3 coding DNA: TGTGCCAGCAGTTCGAGCGTCTCCTACAATGAGCAGTTCTTC. Residues: CASSSSVSYNEQFF.

The chain carries TRBV7-3 and TRBJ2-1; a possible D gene is TRBD2 (6 bases). The CDR3 runs to 13 residues. V dropped 5 bases and J dropped 5 bases, with 10 bases sitting between them. Per the germline V gene, CDR1 is SGHTA and CDR2 is FQGTGA. This CDR3 reads CASSTGDHNEQFF. The CDR3 DNA is TGTGCCAGCAGCACGGGAGACCACAATGAGCAGTTCTTC.

V usage is TRBV6-5 and J usage is TRBJ2-7; 11 bases are a match to TRBD1. The CDR3 spans 13 residues. CDR1 is MNHEY, CDR2 SVGAGI, per germline. J lost 8 bases, V lost 4 bases, and 4 bases had no gene match. The CDR3 nucleotides read TGTGCCAGCAGTTGGGGACAGGGGGATAAGCAGTACTTC. This encodes CASSWGQGDKQYF.

This sequence joins TRBV5-6 and TRBJ1-1, with a weak D call TRBD1 (6 bases). Trimming cost V 5 bases and J 4 bases, with 12 bases left between them. Germline V gene lookup returns CDR1 SGHDT and CDR2 YYEEEE. There are 13 residues in the CDR3. The DNA for the CDR3 is TGTGCCAGCAGTACAGGGATAGGCACTGAAGCTTTCTTT. Protein sequence: CASSTGIGTEAFF.

This chain links TRBV7-2 with TRBJ2-7, with 8 bases aligning to TRBD2. The V gene end was trimmed by 5 bases and the J gene end by 2 bases; junction bases not matched to a gene: 8. The V gene's germline CDR1 is SGHTA and CDR2 FQGNSA. The CDR3 length is 15 residues. The CDR3 DNA sequence: TGTGCCAGCAGCCCCCAGACTAGCGCGGCCTACGAGCAGTACTTC. Translation: CASSPQTSAAYEQYF.

The chain is built from TRBV5-1 and TRBJ1-4; 8 bases match TRBD1. This CDR3 has 15 amino acids. After removal of 0 bases from V and 4 bases from J, the junction contained 2 bases not matched to a gene. Germline V CDR1 and CDR2: SGHRS, YFSETQ. The CDR3 DNA reads as TGCGCCAGCAGCTTGGGGGACAGGTTTAATGAAAAACTGTTTTTT. Encoded protein: CASSLGDRFNEKLFF.

The chain joins TRBV2 to TRBJ2-5; possible D gene TRBD1, 6 bases. V was shortened by 4 bases and J by 0 bases, with 9 bases between the two germline ends. Germline V gives CDR1 SNHLY, CDR2 FYNNEI. The CDR3 length is 14 residues. This CDR3 reads CASSAQGNQETQYF. The CDR3 region has the DNA TGTGCCAGCAGTGCACAGGGAAACCAAGAGACCCAGTACTTC.

V is TRBV5-1 and J is TRBJ2-6, with D tentatively TRBD2 (5 bases). Trimming left V 0 bases short and J 2 bases short, with 6 bases between. The CDR3 loop spans 15 amino acids. Germline V gene lookup returns CDR1 SGHRS and CDR2 YFSETQ. CDR3 DNA: TGCGCCAGCAGCTTGGAGGGAGCTGGGGCCAACGTCCTGACTTTC. It encodes CASSLEGAGANVLTF.

This clone showed up just once. The rearrangement links TRBV6-2 or TRBV6-3 to TRBJ2-1; 10 bases fit TRBD2. The CDR3 has 16 residues. Germline V CDR1 and CDR2: MNHEY, SVGEGT. V was pared by 3 bases and J by 8 bases, with 10 bases of the junction left unmatched. The CDR3 loop reads CASSYASGGAVDEQFF. The CDR3 DNA reads TGTGCCAGCAGTTATGCGAGCGGGGGGGCCGTGGATGAGCAGTTCTTC.

The rearrangement uses TRBV19 and TRBJ2-1; 14 bases line up with TRBD2. This CDR3 spans 17 amino acids. Germline values: CDR1 LNHDA, CDR2 SQIVND (reference sequence). Trimming took 5 bases from V and 10 from J; bases not matched to a gene: 13. The CDR3 here is CASSGYRAGLAGGEQFF. The CDR3 DNA follows: TGTGCCAGTAGTGGGTACAGGGCAGGACTAGCGGGAGGAGAGCAGTTCTTC.

The V gene is TRBV11-2, the J gene TRBJ2-7; TRBD2 is a possible D gene (5 bases). The CDR3 has 14 amino acids. Trimming left V 5 bases short and J 0 bases short, with 11 bases between. Germline V gene data show CDR1 as SGHAT and CDR2 as FQNNGV. This chain's CDR3 is CASSDLGSSYEQYF. The CDR3, as DNA: TGTGCCAGCAGCGACCTGGGGAGCTCCTACGAGCAGTACTTC.

This clone was recorded only once. The rearrangement uses TRBV20-1 and TRBJ2-1; the match to TRBD2 covers 10 bases. The CDR3 length is 14 residues. The V gene end was trimmed by 3 bases and the J gene end by 15 bases; junction bases not matched to a gene: 14. The germline CDR1 and CDR2 sequences are DFQATT and SNEGSKA (reference sequence). The CDR3 is CSASGDLASGSRFF. Here the CDR3 DNA reads TGCAGTGCTAGTGGGGATTTGGCTAGCGGGAGTAGGTTCTTC.

This chain joins TRBV5-1 and TRBJ2-3, with D possibly TRBD2 on 6 matching bases. Trimming stripped 5 bases from V and 0 bases from J, with 19 bases between. The CDR3 length is 17 residues. Germline V gene lookup returns CDR1 SGHRS and CDR2 YFSETQ. In nucleotides, the CDR3 is TGCGCCAGCAGGCTATACGCGGGATTCTCTAGCACAGATACGCAGTATTTT. Protein sequence: CASRLYAGFSSTDTQYF.

The rearrangement links TRBV28 to TRBJ2-3, with D tentatively TRBD1 (5 bases). The germline V gene encodes CDR1 MDHEN and CDR2 SYDVKM. This CDR3 region has 14 residues. Trimming cost V 6 bases and J 3 bases, with 13 bases left between them. CDR3 sequence: CASSKNYRTDTQYF. In DNA, the CDR3 is TGTGCCAGCAGCAAGAATTACAGGACAGATACGCAGTATTTT. Looking up the rest from reference TRBV28 and TRBJ2-3 gives the full variable domain: DVKVTQSSRYLVKRTGEKVFLECVQDMDHENMFWYRQDPGLGLRLIYFSYDVKMKEKGDIPEGYSVSREKKERFSLILESASTNQTSMYLCASSKNYRTDTQYFGPGTRLTVL.

The rearrangement joins TRBV5-1 to TRBJ2-1, with 8 bases aligning to TRBD1. Germline values: CDR1 SGHRS, CDR2 YFSETQ. The CDR3 spans 15 residues. J was trimmed by 7 bases and V by 1 base; bases with no gene match: 7. The CDR3 reads CASSLIQGARNEQFF. CDR3 in DNA: TGCGCCAGCAGCTTGATCCAGGGGGCGCGGAATGAGCAGTTCTTC.

This clone appeared a single time. The chain has TRBV7-3 and TRBJ1-1, with TRBD1 as a possible D gene (6 bases). Germline CDR1 SGHTA, CDR2 FQGTGA. This CDR3 is 15 amino acids long. V lost 5 bases and J lost 1, with 14 bases in between. The chain's CDR3 is CASSPRGSWNTEAFF. DNA of the CDR3: TGTGCCAGCAGCCCCAGGGGCAGTTGGAACACTGAAGCTTTCTTT.

V and J are TRBV7-9 and TRBJ1-5, with 9 positions matching TRBD1. The V segment lost 5 bases and the J segment 5 bases; nucleotides outside the gene matches: 4. CDR1 is SEHNR, CDR2 FQNEAQ, per germline (reference sequence). The CDR3 has 14 residues. The CDR3 bases are TGTGCCAGCAGCCTGACAGGGGGTGATCAGCCCCAGCATTTT. Its protein product is CASSLTGGDQPQHF. Full variable domain (missing parts from reference TRBV7-9 and TRBJ1-5): DTGVSQNPRHKITKRGQNVTFRCDPISEHNRLYWYRQTLGQGPEFLTYFQNEAQLEKSRLLSDRFSAERPKGSFSTLEIQRTEQGDSAMYLCASSLTGGDQPQHFGDGTRLSIL.

The chain joins TRBV4-1 to TRBJ2-3; 7 nucleotides agree with TRBD2. Trimming cost V 1 base and J 0 bases; bases outside gene matches: 10. Germline CDR1 is MGHRA and CDR2 is YSYEKL. CDR3 length equals 18 residues. The CDR3 nucleotides are TGCGCCAGCAGCCAAGTCGGGTCCAGCGGGGTGAGCACAGATACGCAGTATTTT. Translated: CASSQVGSSGVSTDTQYF.

V usage is TRBV9 and J usage is TRBJ1-2; no reliable D call. The CDR3 is 11 amino acids. Trimming cost V 4 bases and J 6 bases, with 7 bases left between them. CDR1 and CDR2 (germline): SGDLS, YYNGEE. The CDR3 loop reads CASSPQDGYTF. The CDR3 nucleotides are TGTGCCAGCAGCCCGCAGGATGGCTACACCTTC.

This clone was counted a single time. This chain uses TRBV18 with TRBJ2-1; no firm D call. Germline V gene data show CDR1 as KGHSH and CDR2 as LQKENI. The CDR3 is 12 residues long. The ends were cut back, 2 bases at V and 9 bases at J, with 8 bases in the middle. This CDR3 is CASSPNQAEQFF. CDR3 bases: TGTGCCAGCTCACCAAACCAGGCTGAGCAGTTCTTC.

This clone was observed a handful of times. This chain links TRBV4-1 with TRBJ2-7; TRBD1 agrees at 7 bases. CDR3 length equals 13 residues. V was clipped by 2 bases and J by 5 bases; unmatched bases: 3. The V gene's germline CDR1 is MGHRA and CDR2 YSYEKL. CDR3 loop: CASSQQTGNEQYF. The CDR3 bases are TGCGCCAGCAGCCAACAGACAGGGAACGAGCAGTACTTC.

This clone is a singleton in its sample. The chain is built from TRBV28 and TRBJ1-1; D is unresolved. Looked up from germline, CDR1 is MDHEN and CDR2 is SYDVKM. The CDR3 runs 13 residues. Deletions cut 6 bases from V and 3 bases from J, with 11 bases between. The DNA for the CDR3 is TGTGCCAGCAGCAGTTTGGGAGACACTGAAGCTTTCTTT. It specifies CASSSLGDTEAFF.

The chain is built from TRBV9 and TRBJ2-7, with D possibly being TRBD1 (6 bases). This CDR3 has 15 residues. Germline V gives CDR1 SGDLS, CDR2 YYNGEE. Trimming pared 0 bases from V and 5 bases from J, leaving 15 bases between. The DNA of the CDR3 is TGTGCCAGCAGCGTAGAGGGCAGGGACAACGACGAGCAGTACTTC. As protein: CASSVEGRDNDEQYF.

This chain joins TRBV2 and TRBJ1-2, with 7 bases lining up with TRBD1. CDR1 and CDR2 (germline): SNHLY, FYNNEI. Trimming removed 4 bases from V and 6 bases from J; junction bases left unmatched: 11. The CDR3 spans 15 residues. The CDR3 sequence is CASSVKRTGVDGYTF. In nucleotides, the CDR3 is TGTGCCAGCAGTGTTAAAAGGACAGGAGTAGATGGCTACACCTTC.